This entry lists 12 T cell receptor beta chains sequenced from one sample in a study of blood T cells in healthy people across ages. Primers used in a second PCR of about 7 to 12 cycles were a sample-barcoded 5' primer and a J-beta primer mix. TCRdb re-called the 5' RACE reads with MiXCR, one entry per CDR3 protein. Among 950,000 to 1,200,000 distinct CDR3 sequences, approximately 38% were seen once, and the ten largest hold 13%. The sample consisted of blood. The receptors derive from a young man in good health.

The chain has TRBV12-3 or TRBV12-4 and TRBJ1-1; 10 bases map to TRBD1. Trimming cost V 5 bases and J 5 bases; bases outside gene matches: 5. The CDR3 spans 14 residues. CDR3 in amino acids: CASSKGTGATEAFF. CDR3 in DNA: TGTGCCAGCAGTAAGGGGACAGGGGCTACTGAAGCTTTCTTT.

This chain connects TRBV20-1 to TRBJ2-3, with D perhaps matching TRBD1 or TRBD2 (6 bases each). V lost 1 base and J 6 bases, leaving 20 bases between the germline ends. CDR3 size: 16 residues. CDR1 is DFQATT and CDR2 is SNEGSKA in the germline V gene (reference sequence). The CDR3 region has the DNA TGCAGTGCTAGAGGATCGGCGGGACAACCCATCGATACGCAGTATTTT. Translated: CSARGSAGQPIDTQYF.

This rearrangement joins TRBV18 to TRBJ2-7; a weak D match, TRBD2 (5 bases). The end of the DNA aligns better with TRBJ2-5, so the J call may be wrong. The CDR3 spans 16 residues. Germline V lookup: CDR1 KGHSH, CDR2 LQKENI. The CDR3 DNA reads as TGTGCCAGCTCACCACCCAGAGTCGACATAGCGGAGACCCAGTACTTC. Translating gives CASSPPRVDIAETQYF.

This clonotype was observed a handful of times. The chain is built from TRBV20-1 and TRBJ2-4; perhaps TRBD2 as D (6 bases). The CDR3 runs 15 residues. Looked up from germline, CDR1 is DFQATT and CDR2 is SNEGSKA (reference sequence). Trimming shortened V by 5 bases and J by 6 bases, and 20 bases separated the two germline ends. CDR3 protein: CSADPHQGGGNIQYF. The DNA of the CDR3 is TGCAGTGCTGATCCTCATCAGGGAGGTGGAAACATTCAGTACTTC.

This clonotype was recorded a few times. A junction end diverges from the germline sequence, so it may reflect a read error. The chain joins TRBV7-7 to TRBJ2-5; D possibly corresponds to TRBD1 (6 bases). The CDR3 contains 15 residues. Germline V gene data show CDR1 as SSHAT and CDR2 as FNYEAQ (reference sequence). The CDR3 protein is CASSLQGTSQETQYF. The CDR3 DNA follows: TGTGCTAGCAGCCTTCAGGGGACATCACAAGAGACCCAGTACTTC.

This clonotype has at least ten counts. The V gene is TRBV12-3 or TRBV12-4, the J gene TRBJ2-1; TRBD1 agrees at 7 bases. This CDR3 has 14 amino acids. V shed 4 bases and J 8 bases; nucleotides not matched to a gene: 8. The CDR3 region has the DNA TGTGCCAGCAGTTACTCGACAGGGATGCATGAGCAGTTCTTC. Translating gives CASSYSTGMHEQFF.

V is TRBV6-2 or TRBV6-3 and J is TRBJ1-4; 9 bases are a match to TRBD1. V lost 7 bases, J lost 8 bases, and 20 bases stayed unmatched. Per the germline V gene, CDR1 is MNHEY and CDR2 is SVGEGT. The CDR3 consists of 18 residues. CDR3 nucleotides: TGTGCCAGCAAAAACTTAACATTTCGGGACAGGGAAGACGAAAAACTGTTTTTT. Encoded protein: CASKNLTFRDREDEKLFF.

This clonotype was counted a few times. V is TRBV12-3 or TRBV12-4 and J is TRBJ1-2; D is possibly TRBD1 (5 bases). V dropped 5 bases and J dropped 5 bases, with 12 bases sitting between them. The CDR3 is 13 amino acids. CDR3 coding DNA: TGTGCCAGCAGTCGATCGGGGGTGTATGGCTACACCTTC. Residues: CASSRSGVYGYTF.

This clonotype was observed a handful of times. The CDR3: CASTLGGLGEKLFF. CDR3 nucleotides: TGCGCCAGCACGCTTGGGGGACTGGGTGAAAAACTGTTTTTT. V and J are TRBV5-1 and TRBJ1-4; perhaps TRBD1 as D (5 bases). The CDR3 covers 14 residues. CDR1 and CDR2 (germline): SGHRS, YFSETQ. Trimming removed 6 bases at V and 7 bases at J, with 16 bases between.

The CDR3 spells CASSHAGSTEAFF. CDR3 DNA sequence: TGTGCCAGCAGTCATGCAGGGAGCACTGAAGCTTTCTTT. The J gene is TRBJ1-1, the V gene TRBV12-3 or TRBV12-4; weak D call: TRBD1 (5 bases). This CDR3 has 13 amino acids. V lost 5 bases to trimming and J lost 4 bases, with 11 bases between them.

The table lists this clonotype with a few counts. The chain carries TRBV2 and TRBJ2-1; 10 positions match TRBD1. This CDR3 region has 16 residues. The V gene's germline CDR1 is SNHLY and CDR2 FYNNEI. With V trimmed by 0 bases and J by 4 bases, 3 bases remained unmatched. The chain's CDR3 is CASSEAWDRGYNEQFF. The DNA for the CDR3 is TGTGCCAGCAGTGAAGCGTGGGACAGGGGTTACAATGAGCAGTTCTTC.

This clonotype was recorded a few times. This sequence joins TRBV5-6 and TRBJ2-1; TRBD2 aligns across 7 bases. The CDR3 totals 16 residues. From germline, CDR1 is SGHDT and CDR2 YYEEEE. J gave up 3 bases and V 0 bases, and 6 bases lay outside the gene matches. The chain's CDR3 is CASSLVAGVVYNEQFF. The CDR3 bases are TGTGCCAGCAGCTTGGTGGCGGGAGTGGTCTACAATGAGCAGTTCTTC.